These T cell receptor beta chains were read from a single sample in a study of cytomegalovirus exposure and HLA in healthy donors. The repertoire was sequenced with immunoSEQ multiplex PCR; TCRdb's copy has only in-frame clones and lacks some. The sample consists of 100,000 to 150,000 clones, approximately 86% of them appearing once. Sequenced sample: PBMCs. The receptors shown here come from a boy younger than 18 in good health and CMV-seronegative. Each CDR3 is given with its conserved first and last residue. The order of the fields is J gene, V gene, D gene, clone size, CDR3 DNA, CDR3 protein. A D gene is named only where the DNA matches it firmly. Only part of the rows carry a size: once, few, many, or a class if the clone is expanded.

J gene: TRBJ2-3; V gene: TRBV6-5; D gene: NA; clone size: NA; CDR3 DNA: TGTGCCAGCAGTTACTCTGGACTGAGCACAGATACGCAGTATTTT; CDR3 protein: CASSYSGLSTDTQYF
J gene: TRBJ2-3; V gene: TRBV19; D gene: NA; clone size: NA; CDR3 DNA: TGTGCCAGTAGTATAGAACATCTCCCAGATACGCAGTATTTT; CDR3 protein: CASSIEHLPDTQYF
J gene: TRBJ1-1; V gene: TRBV7-6; D gene: NA; clone size: NA; CDR3 DNA: TGTGCCAGCAGCTTAGCCCGGAGGGGACTTCTCGGAATGAACACTGAAGCTTTCTTT; CDR3 protein: CASSLARRGLLGMNTEAFF
J gene: TRBJ2-2; V gene: TRBV6-1; D gene: TRBD2; clone size: few; CDR3 DNA: TGTGCCAGCAGTTCCCTAGCGGGGGGCGGGGAGCTGTTTTTT; CDR3 protein: CASSSLAGGGELFF
J gene: TRBJ2-2; V gene: TRBV6-1; D gene: NA; clone size: NA; CDR3 DNA: TGTGCCAGCCGGCGGGCGGGGCACACCGGGGAGCTGTTTTTT; CDR3 protein: CASRRAGHTGELFF
J gene: TRBJ1-2; V gene: TRBV7-9; D gene: NA; clone size: NA; CDR3 DNA: TGTGCCAGCAGCTTAGGACCCCGGTTTGGGGGCTACCCCTTC; CDR3 protein: CASSLGPRFGGYPF
J gene: TRBJ2-2; V gene: TRBV5-6; D gene: TRBD2; clone size: NA; CDR3 DNA: TGTGCCAGCAGCTTCTTAGCGGGGGGAAGTTCGAACACCGGGGAGCTGTTTTTT; CDR3 protein: CASSFLAGGSSNTGELFF
J gene: TRBJ2-1; V gene: TRBV5-1; D gene: NA; clone size: NA; CDR3 DNA: TGCGCCAGCAGCCCCCAGAGGAGCTCCTACAATGAGCAGTTCTTC; CDR3 protein: CASSPQRSSYNEQFF
J gene: TRBJ2-7; V gene: TRBV7-2; D gene: TRBD1; clone size: NA; CDR3 DNA: TGTGCCAGCAGCTTAGACAGGGGAATTATAGGGGAGCAGTACTTC; CDR3 protein: CASSLDRGIIGEQYF
J gene: TRBJ1-1; V gene: TRBV7-6; D gene: NA; clone size: NA; CDR3 DNA: TGTGCCAGCAGCTTAGAAGGGGGGGTTTGGGCTGAAGCTTTCTTT; CDR3 protein: CASSLEGGVWAEAFF
J gene: TRBJ1-4; V gene: TRBV11-2; D gene: NA; clone size: NA; CDR3 DNA: TGTGCCAGCAGTTACCGGCCGGGTGCAACTAATGAAAAACTGTTTTTT; CDR3 protein: CASSYRPGATNEKLFF
J gene: TRBJ1-2; V gene: TRBV7-8; D gene: NA; clone size: NA; CDR3 DNA: TGTGCCAGCAGCTTTAGCTTTGACTATGGCTACACCTTC; CDR3 protein: CASSFSFDYGYTF
J gene: TRBJ2-1; V gene: TRBV7-9; D gene: TRBD2; clone size: NA; CDR3 DNA: TGTGCCAGCAGCTTAGCGTCTAGCGGGAACAATGAGCAGTTCTTC; CDR3 protein: CASSLASSGNNEQFF
J gene: TRBJ2-2; V gene: TRBV5-4; D gene: NA; clone size: NA; CDR3 DNA: TGTGCCAGCAGCTTAGCGGGACGGGGGCCGAACACCGGGGAGCTGTTTTTT; CDR3 protein: CASSLAGRGPNTGELFF
J gene: TRBJ2-1; V gene: TRBV15; D gene: TRBD1; clone size: NA; CDR3 DNA: TGTGCCACCAGCCACCCCGGACAGGGAGTTAATGAGCAGTTCTTC; CDR3 protein: CATSHPGQGVNEQFF
J gene: TRBJ2-1; V gene: TRBV14; D gene: TRBD2; clone size: NA; CDR3 DNA: TGTGCCAGCAGCGGGACTAGCGGGGTGTACAATGAGCAGTTCTTC; CDR3 protein: CASSGTSGVYNEQFF
J gene: TRBJ1-2; V gene: TRBV9; D gene: NA; clone size: NA; CDR3 DNA: TGTGCCAGCAGCGTGAGGGAGGGGAACTATGGCTACACCTTC; CDR3 protein: CASSVREGNYGYTF
J gene: TRBJ2-6; V gene: TRBV28; D gene: NA; clone size: NA; CDR3 DNA: TGTGCCAGCAGTTTCCGGTTTATTACTGGGGCCAACGTCCTGACTTTC; CDR3 protein: CASSFRFITGANVLTF
J gene: TRBJ2-7; V gene: TRBV7-9; D gene: TRBD1; clone size: NA; CDR3 DNA: TGTGCCAGCAGCTTACCGGGACAGAACTACGAGCAGTACTTC; CDR3 protein: CASSLPGQNYEQYF
J gene: TRBJ2-7; V gene: TRBV6-6; D gene: TRBD1; clone size: NA; CDR3 DNA: TGTGCCAGCTCCCAGGGGCAGGGGGCCTACGAGCAGTACTTC; CDR3 protein: CASSQGQGAYEQYF
J gene: TRBJ2-7; V gene: TRBV7-2; D gene: TRBD1; clone size: NA; CDR3 DNA: TGTGCCAGCAGCCCTCGGACAGGGGCCTACGAGCAGTACTTC; CDR3 protein: CASSPRTGAYEQYF
J gene: TRBJ1-2; V gene: TRBV5-1; D gene: NA; clone size: NA; CDR3 DNA: TGCGCCAGCAGCTTGGTTGGGGGCGCCTACTATGGCTACACCTTC; CDR3 protein: CASSLVGGAYYGYTF
J gene: TRBJ1-1; V gene: TRBV10-3; D gene: TRBD1; clone size: NA; CDR3 DNA: TGTGCCATCAGTGAGAGGACAGGGGGAGCGAACACTGAAGCTTTCTTT; CDR3 protein: CAISERTGGANTEAFF
J gene: TRBJ1-2; V gene: TRBV5-4; D gene: NA; clone size: NA; CDR3 DNA: TGTGCCAGCAGCTTGGTGGGGAGTTATGGCTACACCTTC; CDR3 protein: CASSLVGSYGYTF
J gene: TRBJ1-1; V gene: TRBV5-6; D gene: NA; clone size: few; CDR3 DNA: TGTGCCAGCAGCTTGGAAGGTTTGAGGCTCGTGAACACTGAAGCTTTCTTT; CDR3 protein: CASSLEGLRLVNTEAFF
J gene: TRBJ1-1; V gene: TRBV5-4; D gene: TRBD1; clone size: once; CDR3 DNA: TGTGCCATGGATACAGGGGTCGGGAACACTGAAGCTTTCTTT; CDR3 protein: CAMDTGVGNTEAFF
J gene: TRBJ1-1; V gene: TRBV7-9; D gene: NA; clone size: NA; CDR3 DNA: TGTGCCAGCTCCGCCGGGGAGAGGACTGAAGCTTTCTTT; CDR3 protein: CASSAGERTEAFF
J gene: TRBJ2-7; V gene: TRBV6-1; D gene: TRBD2; clone size: NA; CDR3 DNA: TGTGCCAGCATCCGAGGGGCTAGCGGAAGCTACGAGCAGTACTTC; CDR3 protein: CASIRGASGSYEQYF
J gene: TRBJ2-7; V gene: TRBV21-1; D gene: NA; clone size: once; CDR3 DNA: TGTGCCAGCAGCAAAGGCCGGGACAGACTCTACGAGCAGTACTTC; CDR3 protein: CASSKGRDRLYEQYF
J gene: TRBJ1-2; V gene: TRBV4-2; D gene: NA; clone size: NA; CDR3 DNA: TGTGCCAGCAGCCAAGATCGCGCTTGGAGTAGTCATGGCTACACCTTC; CDR3 protein: CASSQDRAWSSHGYTF
J gene: TRBJ2-1; V gene: TRBV4-1; D gene: TRBD2; clone size: NA; CDR3 DNA: TGCGCCAGCAGCCAAGATTCAGCGGGAGCCTACAATGAGCAGTTCTTC; CDR3 protein: CASSQDSAGAYNEQFF
J gene: TRBJ2-5; V gene: TRBV29-1; D gene: TRBD1; clone size: few; CDR3 DNA: TGCAGCTCCACCGGGACAGGGGAAGAGACCCAGTACTTC; CDR3 protein: CSSTGTGEETQYF
J gene: TRBJ2-7; V gene: TRBV27; D gene: NA; clone size: NA; CDR3 DNA: TGTGCCAGCAGTTTGCGGCCCCCGAGTGGCTACGAGCAGTACTTC; CDR3 protein: CASSLRPPSGYEQYF
J gene: TRBJ1-2; V gene: TRBV7-2; D gene: NA; clone size: NA; CDR3 DNA: TGTGCCAGCAGCTTAGGGGCGAGAGGTAGCGATGGCTACACCTTC; CDR3 protein: CASSLGARGSDGYTF